This T cell receptor (beta chain) was identified during a study of OX40 agonist ivuxolimab in advanced cancers. Method: immunoSEQ multiplex PCR; TCRdb's copy keeps in-frame clones and lacks some. This repertoire shows 20,000 or so clones, roughly 88% found once; its top ten account for 30% to 35%. The ends lost 1 base at V and 0 bases at J; junction bases unmatched: 0. CDR3 size: 17 residues. CDR1 is MNHNS and CDR2 is SASEGT in the germline V gene. The sample in question was CD4+ or CD8+ T cells sorted from blood, obtained in a trial of the OX40 agonist ivuxolimab. This clonotype originated in an adult with an advanced solid tumor such as melanoma, head and neck, liver or kidney cancer. The chain couples TRBV6-1 to TRBJ2-2; 12 nucleotides match TRBD2. DNA of the CDR3: TGTGCCAGCAGTGAAGGACTAGCGGGAGCGAACACCGGGGAGCTGTTTTTT. Protein product: CASSEGLAGANTGELFF.